These T cell receptor beta chains were read from a single sample in a study of T cell responses to AZD1222 COVID-19 vaccine. TCRdb's table, derived via immunoSEQ multiplex PCR, lists solely in-frame clones and lacks some. Among some 87,000 clones listed, 75% to 90% were seen once. The starting material was peripheral blood, obtained on day 0 of AZD1222 vaccination. All receptors derive from an adult in good health. CDR3s include the opening cysteine and the closing phenylalanine or tryptophan.

j_call: TRBJ2-1
v_call: TRBV20-1
cdr3_aa: CSAAVNEQFF

j_call: TRBJ1-1
v_call: TRBV2
cdr3_aa: CATLGGANTEAFF

j_call: TRBJ1-4
v_call: TRBV27
cdr3_aa: CASSLSANEKLFF

j_call: TRBJ2-2
v_call: TRBV6-4
cdr3_aa: CASTLDWGTGELFF

j_call: TRBJ2-7
v_call: TRBV12-3/TRBV12-4
cdr3_aa: CARFHAPGTGEF

j_call: TRBJ1-5
v_call: TRBV28
cdr3_aa: CASTINYSNQPQHF

j_call: TRBJ2-3
v_call: TRBV4-2
cdr3_aa: CASSQALADTDTQYF

j_call: TRBJ1-1
v_call: TRBV4-3
cdr3_aa: CASSQESGRTEAFF

j_call: TRBJ2-3
v_call: TRBV7-2
cdr3_aa: CASSSAADRTQYF

j_call: TRBJ1-2
v_call: TRBV28
cdr3_aa: CASSLGTANLGYTF

j_call: TRBJ2-5
v_call: TRBV27
cdr3_aa: CASRSYITRGKETQYF

j_call: TRBJ1-2
v_call: TRBV7-9
cdr3_aa: CASSLAIGGFNYGYTF

j_call: TRBJ2-1
v_call: TRBV7-6
cdr3_aa: CASSLSGNNEQFF

j_call: TRBJ1-1
v_call: TRBV29-1
cdr3_aa: CSVEDYWGQGTADTEAFF

j_call: TRBJ2-1
v_call: TRBV5-1
cdr3_aa: CASSLVQEQFF

j_call: TRBJ2-3
v_call: TRBV15
cdr3_aa: CATSSSPGTDTQYF

j_call: TRBJ2-5
v_call: TRBV7-6
cdr3_aa: CASSERTSGRGWEETQYF

j_call: TRBJ1-5
v_call: TRBV2
cdr3_aa: CASSVWDGNQPQHF